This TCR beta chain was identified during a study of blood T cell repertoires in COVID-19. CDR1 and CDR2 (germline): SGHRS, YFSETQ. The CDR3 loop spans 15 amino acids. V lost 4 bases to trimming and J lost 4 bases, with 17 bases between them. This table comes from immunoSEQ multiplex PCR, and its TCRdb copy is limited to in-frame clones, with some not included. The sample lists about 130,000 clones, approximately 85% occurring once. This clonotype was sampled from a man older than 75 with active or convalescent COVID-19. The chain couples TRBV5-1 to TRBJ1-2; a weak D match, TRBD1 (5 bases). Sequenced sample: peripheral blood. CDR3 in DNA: TGCGCCAGCAGCCCCCAGAGACAGACCACCTATGGCTACACCTTC. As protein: CASSPQRQTTYGYTF.